The rows below give T cell receptor beta chains drawn from one sample of a study of blood T cell repertoires in COVID-19. Clones were read by immunoSEQ multiplex PCR, and TCRdb kept only the in-frame ones, dropping some. The sample carries roughly 240,000 clones, more than 70% recorded once. Sequenced: PBMCs or T cells enriched from blood (not recorded which). These TCRs come from a woman aged 45-65 years who had recovered from COVID-19. CDR3s include the opening cysteine and the closing phenylalanine or tryptophan. The D gene is left open where the match is weak. A clone size is listed for some rows: how often the clone was seen (once, few, many), or a class if it is expanded.

CDR3nt,CDR3aa,d_gene,v_gene,abundance,j_gene
TGTGCCAGCAGCCAAGATAATTGGCACCTTTATGGTGAAGCTTTCTTT,CASSQDNWHLYGEAFF,.,TRBV3-1/TRBV3-2,many,TRBJ1-1
TGTGCCAGCAGTTTACAGCAGGGACTTGGCTACACCTTC,CASSLQQGLGYTF,.,TRBV27,.,TRBJ1-2
TGTGCCAGTAGTATAGTGAAGGCGGGCTATGGCTACACCTTC,CASSIVKAGYGYTF,.,TRBV19,.,TRBJ1-2
TGTGCCAGCAGTGAATGGGGGGTGGGCACAGATACGCAGTATTTT,CASSEWGVGTDTQYF,.,TRBV25-1,once,TRBJ2-3
TGTGCCAGCAGTTACAGGGGCACTAATGAAAAACTGTTTTTT,CASSYRGTNEKLFF,.,TRBV6-5,.,TRBJ1-4
TGCGCCAGCAGCTTGGTCGTCGGGGACAGGGGCTATTTT,CASSLVVGDRGYF,TRBD1,TRBV5-1,.,TRBJ2-3
TGTGCCAGCAGCCAGGCGGGGAAGGGCAATGAGCAGTTCTTC,CASSQAGKGNEQFF,.,TRBV7-9,.,TRBJ2-1
TGCGCCAGCTGCTCCTTCTATAGCAATCAGCCCCAGCATTTT,CASCSFYSNQPQHF,.,TRBV5-1,.,TRBJ1-5
TGTGCCAGCAGTTTAAGGGAACGGGGCACTGAAGCTTTCTTT,CASSLRERGTEAFF,.,TRBV6-2/TRBV6-3,once,TRBJ1-1
TGTGCCAGCAGCTTTGGGACTAATGGATACAATGAGCAGTTCTTC,CASSFGTNGYNEQFF,TRBD2,TRBV5-6,once,TRBJ2-1
TGTGCCAGCAGCTACGGGACACGCTCCTACGAGCAGTACTTC,CASSYGTRSYEQYF,.,TRBV5-6,.,TRBJ2-7
TGTGCTGCCGGGACAGGGGGTAATGAAAAACTGTTTTTT,CAAGTGGNEKLFF,TRBD1,TRBV30,.,TRBJ1-4
TGTGCCAGCAGTTTATCCCTCCCCCACTTC,CASSLSLPHF,.,TRBV12-3/TRBV12-4,.,TRBJ2-7
TGTGCCAGCTCACCGATGGTGGGGGGAAACACTGAAGCTTTCTTT,CASSPMVGGNTEAFF,.,TRBV18,.,TRBJ1-1
TGCGCCAGCAGCCAGGACAGGACTTGGACTGAAGCTTTCTTT,CASSQDRTWTEAFF,TRBD1,TRBV4-3,once,TRBJ1-1
TGTGCCAGCTCCCTTACTAGCGATGAGCAGTTCTTC,CASSLTSDEQFF,TRBD2,TRBV18,.,TRBJ2-1
TGTGCCAGCAGCTTGCAGGGGGCCTATGGCTACACCTTC,CASSLQGAYGYTF,TRBD1,TRBV12-3/TRBV12-4,.,TRBJ1-2
TGCGCCAGCAGCCAAGGCCATTACAGCTATGGCTACACCTTC,CASSQGHYSYGYTF,.,TRBV4-3,few,TRBJ1-2
TGTGCCAGCAGCCTATCCAGGGGGCTCTACTACGAGCAGTACTTC,CASSLSRGLYYEQYF,TRBD1,TRBV11-3,.,TRBJ2-7
TGCGCCAGCAGCCAAGATCCAAAGGGGGACTATGGCTACACCTTC,CASSQDPKGDYGYTF,.,TRBV4-3,.,TRBJ1-2
TGCGCCAGCAGCCAAAAACAGGGATTCGAGCAGTACTTC,CASSQKQGFEQYF,.,TRBV4-1,.,TRBJ2-7
TGTGCCAGCAGCTTATCCCCAGGGGGCAATTCACCCCTCCACTTT,CASSLSPGGNSPLHF,TRBD1,TRBV7-9,.,TRBJ1-6
TGTGCCAGCAGCTTAGTGTCTAGCGGGGGTAATGAGCAGTTCTTC,CASSLVSSGGNEQFF,TRBD2,TRBV7-9,.,TRBJ2-1
TGTGCCAGCAGACCGGGACAGGGTGTCTATGGCTACACCTTC,CASRPGQGVYGYTF,TRBD1,TRBV5-6,.,TRBJ1-2
TGTGCCAGCAGCTTTGGGACAGAACGTGAAGCTTTCTTT,CASSFGTEREAFF,TRBD1,TRBV5-6,.,TRBJ1-1